This passage covers 11 T cell receptor beta chains from one sample sequenced in a study of blood T cell repertoires in COVID-19. Libraries were prepared by immunoSEQ multiplex PCR; TCRdb keeps only in-frame clonotypes and omits some of them. The sample shows some 420,000 clones, 75% to 90% of them seen only once. The sequencing sample was made of PBMCs or T cells enriched from blood (not recorded which). These receptors all come from a man under 40 who had recovered from COVID-19.

The rearrangement joins TRBV11-2 to TRBJ2-2, with 9 bases matching TRBD2. CDR1 is SGHAT and CDR2 is FQNNGV in the germline V gene. The CDR3 totals 17 residues. After removal of 7 bases from V and 7 bases from J, the junction contained 16 bases not matched to a gene. Here the CDR3 reads CASIPRIAGEVGGELFF. CDR3 coding DNA: TGTGCCAGCATCCCGCGGATAGCGGGAGAAGTGGGCGGGGAGCTGTTTTTT.

J is TRBJ2-1 and V is TRBV7-9; 8 nucleotides line up with TRBD2. Germline lookup yields CDR1 SEHNR and CDR2 FQNEAQ (reference sequence). V dropped 3 bases and J dropped 3; count of bases not matched to a gene: 4. The CDR3 totals 15 residues. The CDR3 DNA reads as TGTGCCAGCAGCTTGGGGGGGACTAGCTACAATGAGCAGTTCTTC. It encodes CASSLGGTSYNEQFF. The variable domain in full, completed from reference TRBV7-9 and TRBJ2-1, reads DTGVSQNPRHKITKRGQNVTFRCDPISEHNRLYWYRQTLGQGPEFLTYFQNEAQLEKSRLLSDRFSAERPKGSFSTLEIQRTEQGDSAMYLCASSLGGTSYNEQFFGPGTRLTVL.

The rearrangement uses TRBV9 and TRBJ2-3; possible D gene TRBD2, 5 bases. Germline V gene sequence: CDR1 SGDLS, CDR2 YYNGEE. V gave up 4 bases and J gave up 4 bases, with 13 bases separating them. The CDR3 loop spans 14 amino acids. The CDR3 sequence is CASSTGSFPDTQYF. The CDR3 DNA follows: TGTGCCAGCAGCACGGGGAGCTTCCCAGATACGCAGTATTTT.

The V and J genes are TRBV6-5 and TRBJ2-7; 8 bases agree with TRBD2. Germline V gene sequence: CDR1 MNHEY, CDR2 SVGAGI. This CDR3 comprises 15 residues. After removal of 2 bases from V and 4 bases from J, the junction contained 7 bases not matched to a gene. CDR3 bases: TGTGCCAGCAGTTACGGCGGCAGCGGGAGTTACGAGCAGTACTTC. This translates into CASSYGGSGSYEQYF.

The CDR3, as DNA: TGCGCCAGCAGCTTGGCCCAATTAGGACTAGCGGGACAATCCGAGCAGTACTTC. It translates to CASSLAQLGLAGQSEQYF. The rearrangement joins TRBV5-1 to TRBJ2-7; 12 nucleotides line up with TRBD2. The CDR3 is made up of 18 amino acids. The J segment lost 6 bases and the V segment lost 0 bases, leaving 13 bases of the junction unmatched. CDR1 and CDR2 (germline): SGHRS, YFSETQ. Full variable domain (missing parts from reference TRBV5-1 and TRBJ2-7): KAGVTQTPRYLIKTRGQQVTLSCSPISGHRSVSWYQQTPGQGLQFLFEYFSETQRNKGNFPGRFSGRQFSNSRSEMNVSTLELGDSALYLCASSLAQLGLAGQSEQYFGPGTRLTVT.

CDR3 DNA sequence: TGTGCCAGCAGGCTCACTAGCGGGAGAACAGATACGCAGTATTTT. Its protein is CASRLTSGRTDTQYF. The V and J genes are TRBV2 and TRBJ2-3, with TRBD2 matching 11 bases. Germline-derived CDR1 and CDR2 are SNHLY and FYNNEI. With 6 bases clipped from V and 3 bases from J, the junction kept 5 bases outside the gene matches. The CDR3 sequence is 15 residues long.

The rearrangement links TRBV28 to TRBJ1-4, with 9 bases fitting TRBD1. This CDR3 spans 16 amino acids. CDR1 is MDHEN, CDR2 SYDVKM, per germline. V shed 4 bases and J 3 bases; nucleotides not matched to a gene: 6. DNA of the CDR3: TGTGCCAGCAGTTATGGGACAGGGTGGTCTAATGAAAAACTGTTTTTT. It is translated as CASSYGTGWSNEKLFF.

J is TRBJ1-5 and V is TRBV7-8, with 10 nucleotides matching TRBD1. Germline V gene data show CDR1 as SGHVS and CDR2 as FQNEAQ. The CDR3 loop spans 16 amino acids. Losses at the gene ends were 3 bases for V and 1 base for J; bases not matched to a gene: 3. In DNA form, the CDR3 reads TGTGCCAGCAGCTTTATGGACAGGGGGAGCAATCAGCCCCAGCATTTT. It translates to CASSFMDRGSNQPQHF.

The chain carries TRBV7-9 and TRBJ1-1, with 10 bases matching TRBD1. Trimming took 3 bases from V and 3 from J; bases not matched to a gene: 7. The CDR3 is 16 residues long. Germline V gene lookup returns CDR1 SEHNR and CDR2 FQNEAQ (reference sequence). The CDR3: CASSFGAGTGDTEAFF. CDR3 coding DNA: TGTGCCAGCAGCTTTGGGGCCGGGACAGGGGACACTGAAGCTTTCTTT.

The gene calls are TRBV30 and TRBJ1-5; 8 bases map to TRBD1. The CDR3 extends over 15 amino acids. V was pared by 2 bases and J by 5 bases, with 8 bases of the junction left unmatched. CDR1 is GTSNPN and CDR2 is SVGIG in the germline V gene (reference sequence). CDR3 coding DNA: TGTGCCTGGAGTCCCTCCGGACAGGGTGATCAGCCCCAGCATTTT. Protein product: CAWSPSGQGDQPQHF.

In regard to this clone: Other DNA variants within this sample encode the same CDR3. The V gene is TRBV28, the J gene TRBJ2-7; maybe TRBD1 (6 bases). Germline assignment: CDR1 MDHEN and CDR2 SYDVKM. With 5 bases removed from V and 2 bases from J, the gap between germline ends came to 10 bases. This CDR3 region has 13 residues. This CDR3 reads CASSLQGAYEQYF. The CDR3 DNA sequence: TGTGCCAGCAGTCTACAGGGTGCCTACGAGCAGTACTTC.